These 13 T cell receptor beta chains were sequenced from one sample in a study of T-cell reconstitution after alpha-beta-depleted transplantation in children. For TCRbeta, the library was prepared with unique molecular identifiers. A single record per CDR3 protein comes from TCRdb applying MiXCR to the PCR reads. The table records about 980,000 distinct CDR3 sequences, about 30% of them present only once. The source material was PBMCs, mostly from graft donor cells, sampled 360 days after TCRalphabeta/CD19-depleted stem cell transplant. The receptor set was obtained from a boy younger than two who had a stem cell transplant for SCID, so the T cells may come from the graft donor.

This clonotype was observed a few times. V is TRBV5-1 and J is TRBJ2-6; D gene uncertain. The V and J ends lost 8 bases and 0 bases respectively, with 9 bases between them. The CDR3 extends over 14 amino acids. Looked up from germline, CDR1 is SGHRS and CDR2 is YFSETQ. This chain's CDR3 is CASHDISGANVLTF. For the CDR3, the DNA is TGCGCCAGTCACGACATCTCTGGGGCCAACGTCCTGACTTTC. Variable domain in full (rest from reference TRBV5-1 and TRBJ2-6): KAGVTQTPRYLIKTRGQQVTLSCSPISGHRSVSWYQQTPGQGLQFLFEYFSETQRNKGNFPGRFSGRQFSNSRSEMNVSTLELGDSALYLCASHDISGANVLTFGAGSRLTVL.

The CDR3 reads CASSSQAVNTEAFF. The CDR3 nucleotides are TGTGCCAGCAGTTCCCAAGCAGTGAACACTGAAGCTTTCTTT. The gene calls are TRBV12-3 or TRBV12-4 and TRBJ1-1; no definite D call. Trimming shortened V by 4 bases and J by 0 bases, and 9 bases separated the two germline ends. The CDR3 contains 14 residues.

DNA for the CDR3: TGTGCCAGCAGTGCGGACAGGGCCTCACCCCTCCACTTT. Protein sequence: CASSADRASPLHF. This chain joins TRBV27 and TRBJ1-6; TRBD1 agrees at 8 bases. The V segment lost 5 bases and the J segment 10 bases; nucleotides outside the gene matches: 4. The CDR3 sequence is 13 residues long. Germline CDR1 reads MNHEY; CDR2 reads SMNVEV (reference sequence).

The V and J genes are TRBV29-1 and TRBJ2-1; D ambiguous. CDR3 size: 9 residues. V was cut by 6 bases and J by 7 bases, with 4 bases left in between. CDR1 and CDR2 (germline): SQVTM, ANQGSEA. CDR3 coding DNA: TGCAGCGTCAGTAATGAGCAGTTCTTC. It encodes CSVSNEQFF.

The CDR3 reads CATSPRGKNTEAFF. CDR3 in DNA: TGTGCCACCTCTCCCAGGGGGAAGAACACTGAAGCTTTCTTT. V gene TRBV6-1 combines with J gene TRBJ1-1; 7 nucleotides align to TRBD1. The CDR3 has 14 residues. CDR1 MNHNS and CDR2 SASEGT come from the germline V gene. V was clipped by 10 bases and J by 1 base; unmatched bases: 9.

J is TRBJ2-7 and V is TRBV7-8; TRBD2 aligns across 8 bases. J lost 2 bases, V lost 6 bases, and 12 bases had no gene match. The CDR3 contains 16 residues. CDR1 and CDR2 (germline): SGHVS, FQNEAQ. In DNA, the CDR3 is TGTGCCAGCAGTCTCCGGGAGGCGGGGGGACCCTACGAGCAGTACTTC. The encoded protein is CASSLREAGGPYEQYF.

This rearrangement joins TRBV6-2 or TRBV6-3 to TRBJ2-1; 9 nucleotides align to TRBD1. This CDR3 has 15 residues. The V gene end was trimmed by 5 bases and the J gene end by 8 bases; junction bases not matched to a gene: 10. Germline V CDR1 and CDR2: MNHEY, SVGEGT. CDR3 nucleotides: TGTGCCAGCAGTCTATCGGACAGGGGAGTGTATGAGCAGTTCTTC. It encodes CASSLSDRGVYEQFF.

The rearrangement uses TRBV7-6 and TRBJ2-3, with 7 positions matching TRBD1. Trimming removed 3 bases from V and 0 bases from J; junction bases left unmatched: 18. Germline CDR1 SGHVS, CDR2 FNYEAQ. CDR3 length: 20 amino acids. CDR3 amino acids: CASSLKRGQPLTPSTDTQYF. The CDR3 DNA is TGTGCCAGCAGCTTGAAAAGGGGACAGCCCTTAACCCCTAGCACAGATACGCAGTATTTT.

The chain links TRBV9 to TRBJ1-6, with D tentatively TRBD1 (6 bases). This CDR3 spans 18 amino acids. Germline assignment: CDR1 SGDLS and CDR2 YYNGEE. The ends were cut back, 4 bases at V and 6 bases at J, with 23 bases in the middle. CDR3 residues: CASSPHNREVSRNSPLHF. As DNA, the CDR3 is TGTGCCAGCAGCCCACATAACAGGGAAGTGTCTCGTAATTCACCCCTCCACTTT.

The CDR3 region is CASSHRLAGDQETQYF. The CDR3 DNA is TGTGCCAGCAGTCATCGACTAGCGGGGGATCAAGAGACCCAGTACTTC. The chain recombines TRBV12-3 or TRBV12-4 with TRBJ2-5; TRBD2 aligns across 12 bases. After removal of 5 bases from V and 2 bases from J, the junction contained 6 bases not matched to a gene. CDR3 length: 16 amino acids.

The rearrangement uses TRBV12-3 or TRBV12-4 and TRBJ2-2; TRBD1 agrees at 7 bases. The V segment lost 2 bases and the J segment 7 bases; nucleotides outside the gene matches: 4. The CDR3 consists of 14 residues. CDR3 amino acids: CASSLKGAGGELFF. The DNA for the CDR3 is TGTGCCAGCAGTTTAAAGGGGGCGGGCGGGGAGCTGTTTTTT.

This clonotype was counted once. This rearrangement joins TRBV5-1 to TRBJ1-1; TRBD1 agrees at 8 bases. V gave up 3 bases and J gave up 3 bases; unmatched junction bases: 4. There are 14 residues in the CDR3. CDR1 SGHRS and CDR2 YFSETQ come from the germline V gene. The CDR3 spells CASSWTGMDTEAFF. In DNA, the CDR3 is TGCGCCAGCAGCTGGACAGGGATGGACACTGAAGCTTTCTTT.

The rearrangement joins TRBV11-2 to TRBJ2-1; 16 bases are a match to TRBD2. Germline-derived CDR1 and CDR2 are SGHAT and FQNNGV. The CDR3 totals 15 residues. V shed 6 bases and J 7 bases; nucleotides not matched to a gene: 3. CDR3 in DNA: TGTGCCAGCAGGGGACTAGCGGGGGGGCAGAATGAGCAGTTCTTC. Translation: CASRGLAGGQNEQFF. Based on the CDR3 plus reference TRBV11-2 and TRBJ2-1, the full variable domain is EAGVAQSPRYKIIEKRQSVAFWCNPISGHATLYWYQQILGQGPKLLIQFQNNGVVDDSQLPKDRFSAERLKGVDSTLKIQPAKLEDSAVYLCASRGLAGGQNEQFFGPGTRLTVL.